The rows below give T cell receptor beta chains drawn from one sample of a study of regulatory T cells in long-lasting Graves disease. TCRdb processed the multiplex PCR reads anew with MiXCR; each CDR3 protein has one entry. This table holds around 480,000 distinct CDR3 sequences, about 16% found once. The sample also formed part of further work on T cells in Graves' hyperthyroidism and ophthalmopathy.

The material was peripheral blood mononuclear cells (PBMCs), obtained at new diagnosis, from a patient treated with antithyroid drugs. These receptors all stem from a woman aged 40 to 65 with Graves disease. Both conserved end residues are part of each CDR3. D genes are given only for firm matches. A row's size may be missing; if present it is once, few, many or a size class.

TRBJ1-1 NA NA TRBV6-5 CASSYFPVGTSVTEAFF TGTGCCAGCAGTTACTTTCCCGTGGGTACCTCGGTCACTGAAGCTTTCTTT
TRBJ1-3 NA NA TRBV19 CASSSGGQFGSGNTIYF TGTGCCAGTAGTTCCGGTGGGCAGTTTGGCTCTGGAAACACCATATATTTT
TRBJ1-1 TRBD1 many TRBV7-9 CASSVTSGTANTEAFF TGTGCCAGCAGCGTGACTTCCGGGACAGCGAACACTGAAGCTTTCTTT
TRBJ2-7 NA few TRBV15 CATSRADTSANEQYF TGTGCCACCAGCAGAGCGGACACCTCGGCCAACGAGCAGTACTTC
TRBJ2-5 NA NA TRBV5-1 CASSLEAAGERTQYF TGCGCCAGCAGCTTGGAAGCAGCCGGGGAGAGGACCCAGTACTTC
TRBJ2-1 TRBD2 NA TRBV27 CASRRLPGRGGYNEQFF TGTGCCAGCAGAAGATTACCGGGACGGGGGGGCTACAATGAGCAGTTCTTC
TRBJ2-7 NA NA TRBV11-2 CASSSSRTGVVTDEQYF TGTGCCAGCAGCTCCTCCAGAACAGGTGTCGTGACCGACGAGCAGTACTTC
TRBJ2-7 NA NA TRBV12-5 CASGLVVVSPAAAFPSSSYEQYF TGTGCTAGTGGTTTGGTAGTGGTATCCCCGGCGGCTGCGTTCCCGAGCAGCTCCTACGAGCAGTACTTC
TRBJ2-7 NA NA TRBV30 CAWDRGGKAYEQYF TGTGCCTGGGACCGGGGAGGCAAGGCCTACGAGCAGTACTTC
TRBJ2-6 NA many TRBV5-1 CASSLSGAGANVLTF TGTGCCAGCAGTCTTTCCGGAGCTGGGGCCAACGTCCTGACTTTC
TRBJ1-1 NA NA TRBV12-3/TRBV12-4 CASSLGRTADGAFF TGTGCCAGCAGTTTAGGACGGACTGCTGACGGGGCTTTCTTT
TRBJ2-7 NA many TRBV6-5 CASSYSKVPYEQYF TGTGCCAGCAGTTACTCAAAGGTCCCCTACGAGCAGTACTTC
TRBJ2-7 NA many TRBV7-9 CASSIAYGVPYEQYF TGTGCCAGCAGTATAGCTTACGGGGTCCCCTACGAGCAGTACTTC
TRBJ1-5 NA NA TRBV12-3/TRBV12-4 CASSPDRRQNQPQHF TGTGCCAGCAGCCCCGACAGGAGGCAAAATCAGCCCCAGCATTTT
TRBJ1-5 NA many TRBV15 CATSRSPTNQPQHF TGTGCCACCAGCAGATCCCCGACTAATCAGCCCCAGCATTTT
TRBJ1-3 NA few TRBV19 CASMVRGSGNTIYF TGTGCCAGTATGGTTAGGGGGTCTGGAAACACCATATATTTT
TRBJ2-5 TRBD1 many TRBV28 CASSPSPPPGTGFGETQYF TGTGCCAGCAGTCCATCTCCCCCACCCGGGACAGGGTTCGGGGAGACCCAGTACTTC
TRBJ2-1 NA many TRBV5-1 CASTLGRVNEQFF TGCGCCAGCACCTTAGGGCGGGTCAATGAGCAGTTCTTC
TRBJ1-1 NA NA TRBV7-3 CASSSSPANTEAFF TGTGCCAGCAGCTCCTCTCCAGCGAACACTGAAGCTTTCTTT
TRBJ1-2 NA many TRBV6-1 CASSEIKGRFNYGYTF TGTGCCAGCAGTGAAATAAAAGGACGGTTTAACTATGGCTACACCTTC
TRBJ2-1 NA NA TRBV4-1 CASSQAGALRNEQFF TGCGCCAGCAGCCAGGCCGGGGCCCTTAGGAATGAGCAGTTCTTC
TRBJ2-5 NA many TRBV28 CASSSESGGQETQYF TGTGCCAGCAGTTCCGAGTCGGGCGGCCAAGAGACCCAGTACTTC
TRBJ2-7 TRBD2 NA TRBV12-5 CASGLVPLGGAGAGYEQYF TGTGCTAGTGGTTTGGTACCGTTAGGAGGAGCGGGGGCAGGTTACGAGCAGTACTTC
TRBJ2-3 TRBD1 many TRBV5-1 CASSPQGVSTDTQYF TGTGCCAGCAGCCCGCAGGGGGTCAGCACAGATACGCAGTATTTT
TRBJ2-4 TRBD1 many TRBV2 CASSDGQGNIQYF TGTGCCAGCAGTGATGGACAGGGGAACATTCAGTACTTC
TRBJ1-2 NA NA TRBV19 CASSIVTGNNYGYTF TGTGCCAGTAGTATAGTTACAGGGAATAACTATGGCTACACCTTC
TRBJ1-2 NA few TRBV19 CASTTTGTPGDYGYTF TGTGCCAGTACTACCACCGGGACACCTGGGGACTATGGCTACACCTTC
TRBJ2-2 TRBD2 NA TRBV24-1 CATSEALGGGSTGELFF TGTGCCACCAGTGAGGCCCTCGGGGGGGGCAGCACCGGGGAGCTGTTTTTT
TRBJ2-1 TRBD2 many TRBV6-9 CASSYSSGGAYNEQFF TGTGCCAGCAGTTACTCTAGCGGGGGAGCCTACAATGAGCAGTTCTTC
TRBJ2-7 TRBD1 many TRBV5-5 CASSFERTGFNEQYF TGTGCCAGCAGCTTTGAGCGGACAGGGTTCAACGAGCAGTACTTC
TRBJ1-1 NA many TRBV19 CASSIGQLTEAFF TGTGCCAGTAGTATCGGGCAGCTAACTGAAGCTTTCTTT
TRBJ2-5 TRBD2 NA TRBV3-1 CASSQAGLAAGKTQYF TGTGCCAGCAGCCAAGCAGGACTAGCGGCAGGGAAGACCCAGTACTTC
TRBJ1-2 NA few TRBV19 CASSIRPGTMFYGYTF TGTGCCAGTAGTATACGACCAGGGACAATGTTTTATGGCTACACCTTC
TRBJ1-2 NA few TRBV6-4 CASSFGQFQNYGYTF TGTGCCAGCAGTTTCGGACAGTTCCAGAACTATGGCTACACCTTC
TRBJ2-3 NA many TRBV27 CASSPGSENTQYF TGTGCCAGCAGCCCGGGGTCAGAGAATACGCAGTATTTT
TRBJ1-6 NA NA TRBV9 CASSWNRNSPLHF TGTGCCAGCAGCTGGAACCGCAATTCACCCCTCCACTTT
TRBJ1-5 NA many TRBV15 CATSRDSGLDQPQHF TGTGCCACCAGCAGAGATTCAGGACTTGATCAGCCCCAGCATTTT
TRBJ1-2 NA many TRBV12-3/TRBV12-4 CASSPSLGGYTF TGTGCCAGCAGTCCTTCTTTGGGTGGCTACACCTTC